Shown below are 14 T cell receptor beta chains from a single sample sequenced in a study of blood T cell repertoires in COVID-19. Here immunoSEQ multiplex PCR was the method, and the copy in TCRdb shows in-frame clones only, minus some. The sample has over 50,000 clones, 91% seen once; the top ten hold 7% to 8%. The sequenced sample was peripheral blood. The source is a woman aged 55-75 years with active or convalescent COVID-19.

This chain connects TRBV28 to TRBJ2-1; 13 positions agree with TRBD2. The CDR3 extends over 20 amino acids. The junction had 16 bases not matched to a gene; V was cut back by 3 bases and J by 5 bases. Germline CDR1 MDHEN, CDR2 SYDVKM. DNA of the CDR3: TGTGCCAGCAGTTTCTTACCGGGACTAGCGGGACGGGGGGCCCACAATGAGCAGTTCTTC. This gives the protein CASSFLPGLAGRGAHNEQFF.

The chain employs TRBV7-7 and TRBJ1-3, with 8 bases matching TRBD1. The CDR3 is 14 amino acids. J was trimmed by 8 bases and V by 4 bases; bases with no gene match: 7. Germline assignment: CDR1 SSHAT and CDR2 FNYEAQ (reference sequence). The CDR3 coding sequence is TGTGCCAGCAGCTCATCACAGGGGGATGACACCATATATTTT. Amino acids: CASSSSQGDDTIYF.

In its sample, this clone was seen a few times. This chain uses TRBV18 with TRBJ2-3; 8 nucleotides match TRBD1. The junction had 1 base not matched to a gene; V was cut back by 5 bases and J by 0 bases. The CDR3 has 14 amino acids. Germline V CDR1 and CDR2: KGHSH, LQKENI. The CDR3 region is CASSRDRSTDTQYF. In DNA, the CDR3 is TGTGCCAGCTCAAGGGACAGGAGCACAGATACGCAGTATTTT.

The chain has TRBV28 and TRBJ1-2; the D is unclear. V dropped 3 bases and J dropped 6 bases, with 8 bases sitting between them. There are 12 residues in the CDR3. Germline V gene data show CDR1 as MDHEN and CDR2 as SYDVKM. The CDR3 protein is CASSLRVHGYTF. DNA of the CDR3: TGTGCCAGCAGTTTGAGGGTACATGGCTACACCTTC.

The chain carries TRBV29-1 and TRBJ1-1, with D perhaps TRBD1 (6 bases). With 7 bases removed from V and 3 bases from J, the gap between germline ends came to 15 bases. The germline gives CDR1 SQVTM, CDR2 ANQGSEA. The CDR3 runs 13 residues. The CDR3 region is CSASTGKDTEAFF. Here the CDR3 DNA reads TGCAGCGCTTCGACAGGTAAGGACACTGAAGCTTTCTTT.

In DNA, the CDR3 is TGCGCCAGCAGCCCCAGGGACAGTGTGAATGGCTACACCTTC. It codes for CASSPRDSVNGYTF. The V call is TRBV5-1, the J call TRBJ1-2; 7 bases map to TRBD1. V dropped 4 bases and J dropped 6; count of bases not matched to a gene: 9. The germline CDR1 and CDR2 sequences are SGHRS and YFSETQ. The CDR3 spans 14 residues.

The chain combines TRBV12-3 or TRBV12-4 with TRBJ1-1, with 10 bases identical to TRBD1. This CDR3 contains 13 residues. V was pared by 6 bases and J by 5 bases, with 3 bases of the junction left unmatched. The CDR3 region is CASSWTGGTEAFF. As DNA, the CDR3 is TGTGCCAGCAGCTGGACAGGGGGAACTGAAGCTTTCTTT.

The chain recombines TRBV7-2 with TRBJ1-6, with D unresolved. Trimming removed 2 bases from V and 7 bases from J, with 9 bases in between. CDR3 length: 14 amino acids. From germline, CDR1 is SGHTA and CDR2 FQGNSA. The CDR3 is CASSLMRWNSPLHF. Written as DNA, the CDR3 is TGTGCCAGCAGCTTAATGCGATGGAATTCACCCCTCCACTTT. The whole variable domain, filled in from reference TRBV7-2 and TRBJ1-6, reads GAGVSQSPSNKVTEKGKDVELRCDPISGHTALYWYRQSLGQGLEFLIYFQGNSAPDKSGLPSDRFSAERTGGSVSTLTIQRTQQEDSAVYLCASSLMRWNSPLHFGNGTRLTVT.

V is TRBV27 and J is TRBJ1-1; D might be TRBD1 (5 bases). Trimming shortened V by 6 bases and J by 1 base, and 12 bases separated the two germline ends. The CDR3 runs 14 residues. Per the germline V gene, CDR1 is MNHEY and CDR2 is SMNVEV (reference sequence). The CDR3 sequence: CASRSREANTEAFF. The CDR3, as DNA: TGTGCCAGCAGATCCAGGGAGGCGAACACTGAAGCTTTCTTT.

V gene TRBV28 combines with J gene TRBJ1-1; D is undetermined. The V gene lost 6 bases and the J gene lost 1 base, with 12 bases spanning the gap. The CDR3 loop spans 14 amino acids. Germline V gives CDR1 MDHEN, CDR2 SYDVKM. The CDR3 nucleotides are TGTGCCAGCAGATCGGGAGGTTCGAACACTGAAGCTTTCTTT. This codes for CASRSGGSNTEAFF. Together with reference TRBV28 and TRBJ1-1, the CDR3 gives the full variable domain: DVKVTQSSRYLVKRTGEKVFLECVQDMDHENMFWYRQDPGLGLRLIYFSYDVKMKEKGDIPEGYSVSREKKERFSLILESASTNQTSMYLCASRSGGSNTEAFFGQGTRLTVV.

The CDR3 sequence is CASSPVGQDEKLFF. The DNA for the CDR3 is TGCGCCAGCAGTCCTGTGGGACAGGATGAAAAACTGTTTTTT. This sequence joins TRBV4-1 and TRBJ1-4; 8 nucleotides align to TRBD1. CDR1 and CDR2 from the germline V gene are MGHRA and YSYEKL. This CDR3 has 14 amino acids. Trimming took 6 bases from V and 6 from J; bases not matched to a gene: 6.

The V and J genes are TRBV20-1 and TRBJ2-3, with unresolved D. The CDR3 has 15 amino acids. CDR1 DFQATT and CDR2 SNEGSKA come from the germline V gene (reference sequence). The V and J ends lost 3 bases and 0 bases respectively, with 13 bases between them. DNA of the CDR3: TGCAGTGCTAGTGTATCCCCAGTTAGCACAGATACGCAGTATTTT. Its translation: CSASVSPVSTDTQYF.

This chain links TRBV27 with TRBJ2-7, with 9 bases matching TRBD1. This CDR3 has 14 residues. With 5 bases clipped from V and 2 bases from J, the junction kept 4 bases outside the gene matches. CDR1 is MNHEY, CDR2 SMNVEV, per germline (reference sequence). As DNA, the CDR3 is TGTGCCAGCAGTCTTACAGGGGGCACCTACGAGCAGTACTTC. It translates to CASSLTGGTYEQYF.

The chain joins TRBV19 to TRBJ1-1, with 9 bases aligning to TRBD1. CDR1 is LNHDA and CDR2 is SQIVND in the germline V gene (reference sequence). The CDR3 totals 15 residues. V was pared by 6 bases and J by 5 bases, with 10 bases of the junction left unmatched. The CDR3 DNA follows: TGTGCCAGTAGAGAGAGAGCGACAGGGGGTACTGAAGCTTTCTTT. It encodes CASRERATGGTEAFF.